What follows describes a single T cell receptor beta chain. The entry originates in a study of blood T cell repertoires in COVID-19. In the study overall: Acute-phase and convalescent COVID-19 samples originated in the United States, Italy and Spain.

Measured with immunoSEQ multiplex PCR; TCRdb has only the in-frame clones, and not every one. The profile shows more than 150,000 clones, about four fifths of them singletons. The CDR3 extends over 16 amino acids. V lost 2 bases to trimming and J lost 1 base; unmatched junction nucleotides: 1. Germline CDR1 reads MNHEY; CDR2 reads SMNVEV (reference sequence). The clonotype originates from a young man with active or convalescent COVID-19. The rearrangement uses TRBV27 and TRBJ2-3, with 12 bases that match TRBD2. The specimen was peripheral blood. The CDR3 here is CASSLRTSGGTDTQYF. For the CDR3, the DNA is TGTGCCAGCAGTTTAAGGACTAGCGGGGGCACAGATACGCAGTATTTT.